This is a list of T cell receptor beta chains from one sample in a study of blood T cell repertoires in COVID-19. Here immunoSEQ multiplex PCR was the method, and the copy in TCRdb shows in-frame clones only, minus some. Of some 310,000 clones detected, 85% to 90% appear once; the ten largest clones hold roughly 2.9%. The sample taken for sequencing was peripheral blood. These receptors were obtained from a woman aged 25 to 39 with COVID-19, enrolled during active disease. The CDR3 runs from the conserved cysteine through the conserved F or W. Each record gives: clone size, D gene, J gene, V gene, CDR3 DNA, CDR3 protein. A D gene is named only where the DNA matches it firmly. Only some rows state a clone size, as once, few, many or a class for expanded clones.

>NA|TRBD1|TRBJ1-4|TRBV25-1
TGTGCCAGCAATGGGGGACAGGTTCACGAAAAACTGTTTTTT
CASNGGQVHEKLFF
>NA|TRBD1|TRBJ1-5|TRBV28
TGTGCCAGCAGTTCCCCGACAGGGTGGGACCCGTTCGATCAGCCCCAGCATTTT
CASSSPTGWDPFDQPQHF
>once|TRBD1|TRBJ2-7|TRBV7-2
TGTGCCAGCAGCTTACCCGTTGGGACAGGGATACCCTACGAGCAGTACTTC
CASSLPVGTGIPYEQYF
>NA|TRBD2|TRBJ2-1|TRBV9
TGTGCCAGCAGCGCCACCTTTACTAGCGGGAGTATCAATGAGCAGTTCTTC
CASSATFTSGSINEQFF
>NA|TRBD1|TRBJ1-6|TRBV28
TGTGCCAGCAGGCGGACAGGGGAAAACTCACCCCTCCACTTT
CASRRTGENSPLHF
>NA|TRBD2|TRBJ2-2|TRBV5-4
TGTGCCAGCAGCTTACTAGGACTAGCGTCCACCGGGGAGCTGTTTTTT
CASSLLGLASTGELFF
>NA|NA|TRBJ2-2|TRBV9
TGTGCCAGCAGCACTCACACCGGGGAGCTGTTTTTT
CASSTHTGELFF
>once|TRBD1|TRBJ1-2|TRBV5-6
TGTGCCAGCAGCGGGTCTGTTCCGGGACAGAACTATGGCTACACCTTC
CASSGSVPGQNYGYTF
>NA|TRBD2|TRBJ2-3|TRBV7-2
TGTGCCAGCAGCCCCGGACCGGGACGGGGGGTTACAGATACGCAGTATTTT
CASSPGPGRGVTDTQYF
>NA|NA|TRBJ2-2|TRBV2
TGTGCCAGCAGTGGGAGGACAGGGAGGGAAACCGGGGAGCTGTTTTTT
CASSGRTGRETGELFF
>NA|NA|TRBJ2-1|TRBV7-6
TGTGCCAGCAGCTTAGCGATGTGGTCGGGTCATGAGCAGTTCTTC
CASSLAMWSGHEQFF
>NA|TRBD2|TRBJ2-5|TRBV5-4
TGTGCCAGCAGCCGAAGACTAGCGGGAGAGACCCAGTACTTC
CASSRRLAGETQYF
>NA|NA|TRBJ2-3|TRBV6-1
TGTGCCAGCAGTGCTCAAGTGGTTCGAGTCACAGATACGCAGTATTTT
CASSAQVVRVTDTQYF
>NA|TRBD2|TRBJ2-5|TRBV7-3
TGTGCCAGCAGCCTCGGACTAGCGGGAGTCGAAGAGACCCAGTACTTC
CASSLGLAGVEETQYF
>NA|NA|TRBJ1-2|TRBV6-5
TGTGCCAGCAGACGGACAGAAGACAATGGCTACACCTTC
CASRRTEDNGYTF
>NA|TRBD2|TRBJ2-1|TRBV7-3
TGTGCCAGCAGCCCGGGGACTAGCGGGAGTGAGCAGTTCTTC
CASSPGTSGSEQFF
>NA|NA|TRBJ2-2|TRBV14
TGTGCCAGCAGCCAAGAACTGCGCACCGGGGAGCTGTTTTTT
CASSQELRTGELFF
>NA|NA|TRBJ2-1|TRBV27
TGTGCCAGCAGTCGAGGAGCGGGTAGCTACAATGAGCAGTTCTTC
CASSRGAGSYNEQFF
>NA|NA|TRBJ2-5|TRBV5-6
TGTGCCAGCAGCTTGGTGGGTTGGGCCAGCAAAGAGACCCAGTACTTC
CASSLVGWASKETQYF
>NA|NA|TRBJ2-5|TRBV6-6
TGTGCCAGCAGTCTCCCCGACAGCCAAGAGACCCAGTACTTC
CASSLPDSQETQYF
>NA|TRBD1|TRBJ2-3|TRBV19
TGTGCCAGTAGCTCATGGGACAGGGGGCTGGATACGCAGTATTTT
CASSSWDRGLDTQYF
>NA|TRBD1|TRBJ1-4|TRBV30
TGTGCCTGGAGTAGCTCGGGCGACAGGGGTAATGAAAAACTGTTTTTT
CAWSSSGDRGNEKLFF
>NA|TRBD1|TRBJ1-5|TRBV7-2
TGTGCCAGCAGCCCGGGACAGGGAAGCAATCAGCCCCAGCATTTT
CASSPGQGSNQPQHF
>NA|NA|TRBJ1-4|TRBV6-5
TGTGCCAGCAGCCCGAGACAGGATGAAAAACTGTTTTTT
CASSPRQDEKLFF
>few|NA|TRBJ1-3|TRBV7-9
TGTGCCAGCAGCTCAACCGCAAGCGGGACCTCTGGAAACACCATATATTTT
CASSSTASGTSGNTIYF
>NA|TRBD1|TRBJ1-2|TRBV5-1
TGCGCCAGCAGCTTGACAGGGGGCGAGTATGGCTACACCTTC
CASSLTGGEYGYTF
>NA|TRBD1|TRBJ2-3|TRBV27
TGTGCCAGCGGCTACAGGACAGGGGCCCCTGGCACAGATACGCAGTATTTT
CASGYRTGAPGTDTQYF
>once|NA|TRBJ1-5|TRBV19
TGTGCCAGTAGAGAGGACAGCCTAAGGCTCCAGCCCCAGCATTTT
CASREDSLRLQPQHF
>NA|NA|TRBJ1-5|TRBV19
TGTGCCAGTAGTACTCAACAGGCCCCCGGCAATCCGCCCCAGCATTTT
CASSTQQAPGNPPQHF
>NA|TRBD1|TRBJ2-7|TRBV28
TGTGCCAGCAGTTCGACAGGGGGCATATCCTACGAGCAGTACTTC
CASSSTGGISYEQYF
>NA|NA|TRBJ2-6|TRBV5-1
TGCGCCAGCAGCCAGGGATCTGGGGCCAACGTCCTGACTTTC
CASSQGSGANVLTF
>NA|TRBD2|TRBJ2-5|TRBV7-9
TGTGCCAGCAGCCCAGGGACTAGCGGGAAAGAGACCCAGTACTTC
CASSPGTSGKETQYF
>NA|TRBD1|TRBJ1-2|TRBV6-1
TGTGCCAGCAGTGAAGGGCGGGACAGGGGCGACTATGGCTACACCTTC
CASSEGRDRGDYGYTF
>NA|NA|TRBJ2-7|TRBV5-1
TGCGCCAGCAGCTGGGGGGATAAGTGGTACTTC
CASSWGDKWYF
>NA|NA|TRBJ2-3|TRBV27
TGTGCCAGCTCATCCCCCCTTGAGGGCGCAGATACGCAGTATTTT
CASSSPLEGADTQYF